This record concerns one T cell receptor beta chain sequence. The antigen is not known. This entry is derived from a study of human T cells and chemical hapten exposure. On the study more broadly: While the approximately 24-week study was under way, patients received diphenylcyclopropenone on the scalp every week. On the upper back, patch tests were applied with 0.01% DPC and read at 6 days. Per-sample TCR yield variability stemmed mainly from small pooled library volume differences.

Per germline, CDR1 DFQATT and CDR2 SNEGSKA (reference sequence). The CDR3 contains 14 residues. J was trimmed by 5 bases and V by 4 bases; bases with no gene match: 8. TCRdb passed the RACE reads through MiXCR, listing each CDR3 protein once. The data hold 90,000 to 110,000 distinct CDR3 sequences, with roughly a tenth observed a single time. Time point: patch test 2, 6 weeks after DPC sensitization. The sample's treatment: therapeutic diphenylcyclopropenone sensitization with weekly scalp DPC. Study results and caveats: Having alopecia, donors may respond immunologically unlike healthy people.

The V call is TRBV20-1, the J call TRBJ2-3; 8 bases are a match to TRBD1. This sequence was found in a woman between 35 and 50 years old with alopecia areata. Some clones in this sample may be carry-over from other donors' samples. This sample comprised whole blood, obtained in connection with sensitization to the hapten diphenylcyclopropenone (DPC). For the CDR3, the DNA is TGCAGTGCTACCCGGACAGGGATGGGAGATACGCAGTATTTT. Protein: CSATRTGMGDTQYF.